This is a list of T cell receptor beta chains from one sample in a study of a mutant IDH1 vaccine in newly diagnosed glioma. Clones were read by immunoSEQ multiplex PCR, and TCRdb kept only the in-frame ones, dropping some. Here the sample spans tens of thousands of clones, around nine tenths being singletons. No antigen has been identified for these receptors. This material consisted of PBMCs, taken from a glioma patient whose treatment included an IDH1 peptide vaccine. These receptors all come from a man aged 25-45 years with glioma. Both conserved end residues are part of each CDR3. D genes are given only for firm matches. Expanded clones get a size class; other rows say once, few or many, or leave the size out.

V	D	J	size	CDR3	DNA
TRBV2	.	TRBJ1-1	few	CASVTGEGTEAFF	TGTGCCAGCGTCACGGGGGAGGGCACTGAAGCTTTCTTT
TRBV23-1	.	TRBJ1-3	.	CASSLRRRNRNTIYF	TGCGCCAGCAGTCTCAGGAGGAGAAACAGAAACACCATATATTTT
TRBV15	.	TRBJ1-2	.	CATSRDMARGYGYTF	TGTGCCACCAGCAGAGATATGGCAAGGGGCTATGGCTACACCTTC
TRBV5-8	TRBD1	TRBJ1-4	once	CASSSRGHEKLFF	TGTGCCAGCAGCTCCAGGGGGCATGAAAAACTGTTTTTT
TRBV5-1	.	TRBJ2-5	.	CASSLDGGLRGETQYF	TGCGCCAGCAGCTTGGACGGGGGTCTCCGGGGGGAGACCCAGTACTTC
TRBV5-6	TRBD1	TRBJ1-6	.	CASSTPRTGISSYNSPLHF	TGTGCCAGCAGTACACCGAGGACAGGGATAAGCTCCTATAATTCACCCCTCCACTTT
TRBV7-3	.	TRBJ1-4	.	CASSQGPDEKLFF	TGTGCCAGCAGCCAAGGACCAGATGAAAAACTGTTTTTT
TRBV5-1	.	TRBJ2-1	.	CASSLNRAQSYNEQFF	TGCGCCAGCAGCTTGAACCGGGCCCAATCCTACAATGAGCAGTTCTTC
TRBV28	TRBD1	TRBJ1-2	.	CASSAPLTGYGYTF	TGTGCCAGCAGTGCTCCCTTGACAGGGTATGGCTACACCTTC
TRBV27	TRBD1	TRBJ1-2	.	CASSPGTGAFFISGYTF	TGTGCCAGCAGTCCCGGGACAGGGGCGTTTTTTATAAGTGGCTACACCTTC
TRBV11-2	.	TRBJ2-3	once	CASSQWKDTQYF	TGTGCCAGCAGCCAATGGAAAGATACGCAGTATTTT
TRBV28	TRBD1	TRBJ1-2	.	CASSSPGQENYGYTF	TGTGCCAGCAGTTCCCCGGGACAGGAAAACTATGGCTACACCTTC
TRBV2	TRBD1	TRBJ1-1	few	CASRGTDYTEAFF	TGTGCCAGCAGGGGGACAGACTACACTGAAGCTTTCTTT
TRBV5-6	.	TRBJ2-7	.	CASSRTRYEQYF	TGTGCCAGCAGCCGAACAAGATACGAGCAGTACTTC
TRBV15	.	TRBJ1-4	.	CATSLAGRRNEKLFF	TGTGCCACCAGCTTGGCAGGGCGGCGGAATGAAAAACTGTTTTTT
TRBV5-5	.	TRBJ2-2	.	CASSFQGSGELFF	TGTGCCAGCAGCTTCCAAGGATCCGGGGAGCTGTTTTTT
TRBV28	TRBD1	TRBJ1-2	.	CASGDSAGTGFSNYGYTF	TGTGCCAGCGGAGACTCAGCCGGGACAGGTTTCTCTAACTATGGCTACACCTTC
TRBV19	.	TRBJ1-5	.	CASSIEHRGPQHF	TGTGCCAGTAGTATAGAGCACCGAGGGCCCCAGCATTTT
TRBV5-1	.	TRBJ2-7	.	CASRRAGYEQYF	TGCGCCAGCAGACGGGCTGGCTACGAGCAGTACTTC
TRBV27	.	TRBJ1-1	.	CASSLSRGSTEAFF	TGTGCCAGCAGTTTATCACGGGGGTCCACTGAAGCTTTCTTT
TRBV11-2	.	TRBJ2-7	once	CASSPGHEQYF	TGTGCCAGCAGCCCCGGCCACGAGCAGTACTTC
TRBV19	TRBD1	TRBJ1-5	.	CASSAGTGSINQPQHWTQHF	TGTGCCAGTAGTGCGGGGACAGGTTCTATCAATCAGCCCCAGCATTGGACCCAGCATTTT
TRBV6-1	.	TRBJ1-2	.	CASSPGPGGYTF	TGTGCCAGCAGTCCGGGCCCGGGAGGCTACACCTTC
TRBV5-6	.	TRBJ2-7	.	CASSSGFEGKRYF	TGTGCCAGCAGCTCCGGGTTCGAGGGGAAGAGGTACTTC
TRBV5-6	.	TRBJ2-1	.	CASSRGRAYNEQFF	TGTGCCAGCAGCCGGGGCCGAGCCTACAATGAGCAGTTCTTC
TRBV5-1	.	TRBJ1-2	.	CASSLDVPGAGYTF	TGCGCCAGCAGCTTGGATGTTCCTGGGGCCGGCTACACCTTC
TRBV7-3	TRBD1	TRBJ2-1	.	CASSLNRGGELNEQFF	TGTGCCAGCAGCTTAAATAGAGGGGGCGAACTCAATGAGCAGTTCTTC
TRBV29-1	TRBD1	TRBJ1-2	.	CSANQGQNYGYTF	TGCAGCGCCAACCAGGGACAGAACTATGGCTACACCTTC
TRBV4-2	.	TRBJ1-2	.	CASSQDRGGYGYTF	TGTGCCAGCAGCCAAGATCGGGGGGGCTATGGCTACACCTTC
TRBV4-1	TRBD1	TRBJ2-3	.	CASSQVGTATDTQYF	TGCGCCAGCAGCCAAGTCGGGACAGCTACAGATACGCAGTATTTT
TRBV6-5	.	TRBJ2-5	.	CASSYSMGLQETQYF	TGTGCCAGCAGTTACTCGATGGGGCTGCAAGAGACCCAGTACTTC
TRBV6-6	.	TRBJ2-1	.	CASSYAPHHPNGEQFF	TGTGCCAGCAGTTACGCACCTCACCACCCGAATGGGGAGCAGTTCTTC
TRBV10-2	.	TRBJ2-3	.	CASSIGQSTDTQYF	TGCGCCAGCAGTATAGGACAGAGCACAGATACGCAGTATTTT
TRBV11-2	.	TRBJ1-2	.	CASSLDRRQNYGYTF	TGTGCCAGCAGCTTAGACCGGAGGCAGAACTATGGCTACACCTTC
TRBV9	TRBD1	TRBJ1-1	few	CASSAEGQMNTEAFF	TGTGCCAGCAGCGCCGAGGGACAGATGAACACTGAAGCTTTCTTT
TRBV30	TRBD2	TRBJ2-1	.	CAWSSGGEYNEQFF	TGTGCCTGGAGTAGCGGGGGAGAATACAATGAGCAGTTCTTC
TRBV25-1	.	TRBJ2-5	.	CASSEYSTDLGEETQYF	TGTGCCAGCAGTGAATATTCCACCGACCTAGGCGAAGAGACCCAGTACTTC
TRBV6-1	.	TRBJ1-5	.	CASRVSNQPQHF	TGTGCCAGCAGAGTTAGCAATCAGCCCCAGCATTTT
TRBV9	TRBD2	TRBJ2-3	.	CASSVVGTSGGAVDTQYF	TGTGCCAGCAGCGTAGTCGGAACCAGCGGGGGGGCCGTAGATACGCAGTATTTT
TRBV28	TRBD1	TRBJ2-3	.	CASSSPSGTANTDTQYF	TGTGCCAGCAGTTCACCTTCCGGGACAGCAAACACAGATACGCAGTATTTT
TRBV27	.	TRBJ2-5	.	CASSLLQETQYF	TGTGCCAGCAGTTTACTCCAAGAGACCCAGTACTTC
TRBV2	TRBD1	TRBJ2-2	.	CASSRTGAGELFF	TGTGCCAGCAGTCGGACAGGGGCCGGGGAGCTGTTTTTT
TRBV5-1	.	TRBJ1-1	.	CASSLDRANTEAFF	TGCGCCAGCAGCTTGGACAGGGCGAACACTGAAGCTTTCTTT